The T cell receptor (beta chain) under discussion was sequenced for a study of blood T cell repertoires in COVID-19. CDR3 length: 15 residues. J lost 4 bases, V lost 4 bases, and 4 bases had no gene match. The V gene's germline CDR1 is MNHEY and CDR2 SVGAGI. This clone was observed a single time. In terms of age and location, participants ranged from about 18 to 90 years and lived in about two dozen US areas. The data were produced by immunoSEQ multiplex PCR, yet TCRdb's version contains in-frame clones alone and is incomplete. The profile shows roughly 330,000 clones, approximately 88% of them singletons.

This TCR came from a man aged 25-40 years who had recovered from COVID-19. The sample comprised PBMCs or T cells enriched from blood (not recorded which). The rearrangement links TRBV6-5 to TRBJ2-3; 11 bases fit TRBD2. CDR3 sequence (DNA): TGTGCCAGCAGTTTTAGCGGGGGGGCGGCAGATACGCAGTATTTT. It translates to CASSFSGGAADTQYF.